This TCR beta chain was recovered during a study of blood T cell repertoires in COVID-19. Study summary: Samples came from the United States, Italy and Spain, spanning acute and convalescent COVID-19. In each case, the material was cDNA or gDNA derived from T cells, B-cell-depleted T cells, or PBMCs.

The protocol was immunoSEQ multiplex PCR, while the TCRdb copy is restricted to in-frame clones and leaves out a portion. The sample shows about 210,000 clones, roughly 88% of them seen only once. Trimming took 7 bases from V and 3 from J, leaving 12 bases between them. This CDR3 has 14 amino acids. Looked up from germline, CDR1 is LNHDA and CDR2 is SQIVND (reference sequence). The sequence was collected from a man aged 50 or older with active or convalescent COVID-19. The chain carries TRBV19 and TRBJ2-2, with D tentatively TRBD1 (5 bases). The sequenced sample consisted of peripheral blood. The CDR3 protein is CASMGRADTGELFF. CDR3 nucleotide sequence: TGTGCCAGTATGGGCAGGGCGGACACCGGGGAGCTGTTTTTT.